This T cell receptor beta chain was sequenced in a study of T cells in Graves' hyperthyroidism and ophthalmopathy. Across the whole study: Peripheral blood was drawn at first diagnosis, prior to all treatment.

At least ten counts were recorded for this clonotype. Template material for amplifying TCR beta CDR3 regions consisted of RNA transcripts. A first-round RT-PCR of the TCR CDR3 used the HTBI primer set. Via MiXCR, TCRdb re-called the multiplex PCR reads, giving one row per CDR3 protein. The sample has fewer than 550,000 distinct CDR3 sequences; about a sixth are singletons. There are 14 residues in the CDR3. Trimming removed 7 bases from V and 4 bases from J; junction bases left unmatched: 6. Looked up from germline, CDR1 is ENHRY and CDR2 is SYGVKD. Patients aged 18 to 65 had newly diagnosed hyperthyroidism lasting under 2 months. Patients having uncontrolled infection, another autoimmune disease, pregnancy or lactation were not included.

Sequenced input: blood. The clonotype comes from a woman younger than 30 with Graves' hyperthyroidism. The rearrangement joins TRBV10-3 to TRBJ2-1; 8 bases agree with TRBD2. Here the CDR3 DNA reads TGTGCCATCAAATGGACTAGCCAATACAATGAGCAGTTCTTC. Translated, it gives CAIKWTSQYNEQFF.